This T cell receptor (beta chain) appears in the sequencing data of a study of T cells in women clearing cervical HPV infection (dated by TCRdb to the late 2010s). Broadly, across the study: Cases were roughly 24 women with histologically confirmed HPV16-related CIN3 or worse, including a couple of invasive cancers. In the parent cohort, about 10,000 women aged 18 or older were enrolled in Guanacaste, Costa Rica, during about 1992 to 1994 and then followed for approximately seven years. Because only a few women had HLA typing data, the possibility that HLA type acted as a confounder could not be ruled out. The controls were some 23 women whose single incident HPV16 infection cleared within 12 months with no development of precancer or cancer. This exploratory proof-of-principle case-control study, nested within the Guanacaste HPV Natural History Study in Costa Rica, compared TCR repertoires among women with different cervical HPV16 outcomes. Among cases, blood sampling came a median of about 150 days after lesion detection, with an interquartile range of roughly 90 to 230 days. As quality controls, five blinded duplicates were added to each group, bringing the total to approximately 60 samples made up of roughly 50 participants and ten or so replicates. Blood from cases was collected at the visit at which the lesion was first identified, whereas blood from controls was collected once infection was no longer detected. Cases had a median age of almost 35 years and controls had a median age of 38, with no significant differences in baseline characteristics. Cases and controls were matched on year of sample collection and on age within five years. Beyond this particular receptor, the publication reports: Cases were distinguished from controls with an estimated AUC of roughly 0.79 by random forest classifiers combining richness and V gene abundances. T-cell numbers per sample were unknown, so richness differences could reflect varying T-cell content rather than repertoire biology. The cross-sectional design could not show whether the associations came before the infection or were a result of it, and neither effector/memory subsets nor HPV-specific T cells were isolated. TCR repertoire richness was significantly higher in CIN3+ cases than in controls across sequencing depths, while evenness did not differ. Lower TRBV6-7 relative abundance was observed in cases than in controls (around 0.1% versus 0.15%; Bonferroni P = 0.0008).

Every participant had a single incident cervical HPV16 infection, and prevalent HPV16 infections were excluded. Cervical HPV DNA was detected with MY09/MY11 PCR, and genotyping was done by dot-blot hybridization. Fifteen mL of heparinized blood were centrifuged, and the buffy coat was aliquoted, frozen at -30°C, then stored at -80°C. Genomic DNA was extracted from buffy coat specimens using QIAGEN kits. Reading the germline V gene (reference sequence) gives CDR1 DFQATT and CDR2 SNEGSKA. The CDR3 contains 16 residues, cysteine and phenylalanine counted. Only the CDR3 bases that were read are kept: 39 of them, in frame from base 1. V ends up 0 bases short and J 3 bases short, with an unmatched junction base count of 9. TCR beta CDR3 regions were amplified by multiplex PCR from an average of about 1,300 ng genomic DNA per sample using the immunoSEQ assay. Primer bias was corrected in the assay by using a complete synthetic TCR repertoire to establish an amplification baseline. The amplicons were sequenced on the Illumina platform. Processing in the source paper ran as follows. Error correction of the sequences involved clustering with frequency ratios plus a modified nearest-neighbor algorithm, after which the sequences were analyzed in the immunoSEQ Analyzer using IMGT gene definitions. At each rarefaction depth, TCR richness and evenness were averaged across 20 rarefaction repeats, and any sample with fewer sequences than the depth was left out. Relative abundances of V, D and J genes were compared between groups using Wilcoxon rank sum tests, with FDR correction applied. For the blinded duplicates, the intraclass correlation was 95% to 96% for TCR richness and averaged about 75% across roughly 72 gene segments. The table comes from immuneACCESS by way of TCRdb, which keeps in-frame sequences with V and J called. Part of the clones is missing from these tables; in studies checked, under half for an unresolved V gene and the rest for unknown reasons. Clone size and the V and J calls come from that table; the DNA yielded D and trimming. The sample table on file contains around 38,000 clones. In total, the top ten clones hold about 8% of the sample.

Details on this clone: What antigen it recognizes has not been identified. The read halts 3 residues ahead of the CDR3 end, with the missing end drawn from the germline J gene.

The receptor chain draws on TRBV20-1 and TRBJ2-7; TRBD1 aligns with 9 central bases. Sequenced input: blood buffy coat. The clonotype was recovered from a woman between 18 and 75 years old with a cervical HPV16 infection that either progressed to CIN3+ or cleared (not recorded which). CDR3 bases read: TGCAGTGCTAGAGACGCCGGGACAGGGCATTTCTACGAG. This sequence encodes CSARDAGTGHFYE. The entire CDR3 protein reads CSARDAGTGHFYEQYF.